The subject of this entry is one T cell receptor beta chain. Profiled with immunoSEQ multiplex PCR; TCRdb holds only in-frame clones, not every one. This sample has about 160,000 clones, with approximately 86% found just once. The data stem from a study of cytomegalovirus exposure and HLA in healthy donors. Germline V CDR1 and CDR2: SGDLS, YYNGEE. The CDR3 has 16 amino acids. V was pared by 4 bases and J by 3 bases, with 17 bases between. The chain has TRBV9 and TRBJ1-3; TRBD1 is a possible D gene (5 bases). This TCR derives from a woman between 18 and 30 years old in good health and CMV-seronegative. Sequencing was performed on PBMCs. The CDR3 DNA reads as TGTGCCAGCAGCCCCCGGATCGGGACTTTTGGAAACACCATATATTTT. This codes for CASSPRIGTFGNTIYF.